This T cell receptor beta chain was recorded in a study of long-term antiretroviral therapy in people with HIV. Sequencing relied on immunoSEQ assay v3.0, run at survey level. Here immunoSEQ multiplex PCR was the method, and the copy in TCRdb shows in-frame clones only, minus some. The table records about 15,000 clones, about 80% of them present only once. CDR1 SGHAT and CDR2 FQNNGV come from the germline V gene. This CDR3 spans 14 amino acids. V lost 4 bases and J lost 6; bases outside the gene matches: 4. The V and J genes are TRBV11-2 and TRBJ2-7; 12 nucleotides line up with TRBD1. This TCR was recovered from a man aged 35-49 years with HIV. The sample in question was unsorted PBMCs, obtained just before starting antiretroviral therapy. The CDR3 DNA follows: TGTGCCAGCAGCTGGGACAGGGGGCAGGGCGAGCAGTACTTC. Protein: CASSWDRGQGEQYF. Together with reference TRBV11-2 and TRBJ2-7, the CDR3 gives the full variable domain: EAGVAQSPRYKIIEKRQSVAFWCNPISGHATLYWYQQILGQGPKLLIQFQNNGVVDDSQLPKDRFSAERLKGVDSTLKIQPAKLEDSAVYLCASSWDRGQGEQYFGPGTRLTVT.